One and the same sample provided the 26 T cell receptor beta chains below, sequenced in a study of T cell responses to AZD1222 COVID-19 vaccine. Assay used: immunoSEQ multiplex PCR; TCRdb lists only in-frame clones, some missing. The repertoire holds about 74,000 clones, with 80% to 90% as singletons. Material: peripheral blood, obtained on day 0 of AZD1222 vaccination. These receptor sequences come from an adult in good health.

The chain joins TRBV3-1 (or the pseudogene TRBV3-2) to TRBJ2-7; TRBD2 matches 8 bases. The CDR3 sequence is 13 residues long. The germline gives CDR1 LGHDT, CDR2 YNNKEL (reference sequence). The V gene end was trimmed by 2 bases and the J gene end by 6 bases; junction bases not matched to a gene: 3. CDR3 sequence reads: CASSQFLAGEQYF. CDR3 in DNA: TGTGCCAGCAGCCAATTCCTAGCGGGCGAGCAGTACTTC.

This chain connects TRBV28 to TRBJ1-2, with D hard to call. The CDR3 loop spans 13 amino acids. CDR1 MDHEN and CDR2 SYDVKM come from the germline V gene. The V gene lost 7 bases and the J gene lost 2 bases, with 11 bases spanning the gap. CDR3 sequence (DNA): TGTGCCAGCACCACAATTGGAAACTATGGCTACACCTTC. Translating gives CASTTIGNYGYTF.

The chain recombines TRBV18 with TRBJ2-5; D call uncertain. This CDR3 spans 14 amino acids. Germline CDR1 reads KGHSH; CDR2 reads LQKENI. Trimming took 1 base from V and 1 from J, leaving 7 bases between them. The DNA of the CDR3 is TGTGCCAGCTCACCACTTCGTACCCAAGAGACCCAGTACTTC. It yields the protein CASSPLRTQETQYF.

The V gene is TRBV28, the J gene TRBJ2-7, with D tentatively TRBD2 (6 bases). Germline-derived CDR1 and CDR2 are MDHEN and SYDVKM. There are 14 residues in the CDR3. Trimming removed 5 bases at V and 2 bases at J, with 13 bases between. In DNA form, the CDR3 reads TGTGCCAGCAGTACTGGAGGGATAGCCTACGAGCAGTACTTC. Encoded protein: CASSTGGIAYEQYF.

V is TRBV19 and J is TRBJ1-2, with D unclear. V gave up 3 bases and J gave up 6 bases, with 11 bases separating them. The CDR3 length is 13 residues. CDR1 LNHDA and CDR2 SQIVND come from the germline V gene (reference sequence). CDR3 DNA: TGTGCCAGTAGTATGGAGAGGGCGCATGGCTACACCTTC. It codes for CASSMERAHGYTF.

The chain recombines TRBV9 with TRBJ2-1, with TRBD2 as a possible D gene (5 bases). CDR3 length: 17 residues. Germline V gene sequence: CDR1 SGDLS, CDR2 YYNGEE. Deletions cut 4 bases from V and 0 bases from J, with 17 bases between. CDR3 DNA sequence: TGTGCCAGCAGCTCACGAGGGTCCGTTAGCTCCTACAATGAGCAGTTCTTC. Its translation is CASSSRGSVSSYNEQFF.

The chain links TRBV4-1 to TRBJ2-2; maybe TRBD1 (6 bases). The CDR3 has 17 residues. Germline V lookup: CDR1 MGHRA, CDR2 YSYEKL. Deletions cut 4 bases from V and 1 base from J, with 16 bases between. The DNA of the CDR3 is TGCGCCAGCAGCCCGGCGACATACAGGGAGAACACCGGGGAGCTGTTTTTT. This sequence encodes CASSPATYRENTGELFF.

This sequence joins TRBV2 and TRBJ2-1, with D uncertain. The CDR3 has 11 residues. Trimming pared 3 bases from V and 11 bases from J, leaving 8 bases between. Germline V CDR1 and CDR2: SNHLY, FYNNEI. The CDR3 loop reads CASSETEQQFF. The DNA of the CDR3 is TGTGCCAGCAGTGAGACCGAGCAGCAGTTCTTC.

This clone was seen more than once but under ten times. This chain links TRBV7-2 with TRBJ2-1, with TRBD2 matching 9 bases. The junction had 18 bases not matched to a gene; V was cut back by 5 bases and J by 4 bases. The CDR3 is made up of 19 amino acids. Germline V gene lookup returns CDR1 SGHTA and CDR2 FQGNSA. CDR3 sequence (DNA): TGTGCCAGCAGCACAAAAGGGCCGCGGGAGGGGGGCCCTTACAATGAGCAGTTCTTC. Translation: CASSTKGPREGGPYNEQFF.

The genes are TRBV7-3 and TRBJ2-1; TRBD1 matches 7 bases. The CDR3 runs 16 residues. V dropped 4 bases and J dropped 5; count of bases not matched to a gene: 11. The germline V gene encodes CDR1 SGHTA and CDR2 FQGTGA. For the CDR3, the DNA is TGTGCCAGCAGCTCAAGCCGGGACAGAAGTAACAATGAGCAGTTCTTC. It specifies CASSSSRDRSNNEQFF.

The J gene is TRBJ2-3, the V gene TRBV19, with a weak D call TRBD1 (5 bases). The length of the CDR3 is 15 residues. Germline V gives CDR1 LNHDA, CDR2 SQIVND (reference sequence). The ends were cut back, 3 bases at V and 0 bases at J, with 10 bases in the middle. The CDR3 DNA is TGTGCCAGTAGTATCGGCCAGGGTAGCACAGATACGCAGTATTTT. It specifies CASSIGQGSTDTQYF.

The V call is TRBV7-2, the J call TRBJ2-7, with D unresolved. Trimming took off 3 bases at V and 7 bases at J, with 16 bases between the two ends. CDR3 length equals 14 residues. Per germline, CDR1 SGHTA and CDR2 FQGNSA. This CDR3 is CASSFTGSSGEQYF. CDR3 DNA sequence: TGTGCCAGCAGCTTTACCGGGTCCTCTGGGGAGCAGTACTTC.

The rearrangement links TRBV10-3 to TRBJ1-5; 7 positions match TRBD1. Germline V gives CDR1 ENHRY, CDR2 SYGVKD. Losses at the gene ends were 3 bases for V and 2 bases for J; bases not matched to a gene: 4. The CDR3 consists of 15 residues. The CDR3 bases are TGTGCCATCAGTGACTCGGGGACAGGCAATCAGCCCCAGCATTTT. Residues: CAISDSGTGNQPQHF.

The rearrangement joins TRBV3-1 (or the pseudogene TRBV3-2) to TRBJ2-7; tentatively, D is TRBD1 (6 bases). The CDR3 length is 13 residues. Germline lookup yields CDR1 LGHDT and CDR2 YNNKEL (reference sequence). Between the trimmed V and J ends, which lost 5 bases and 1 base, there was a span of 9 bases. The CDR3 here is CASSRGQSYEQYF. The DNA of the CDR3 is TGTGCCAGCAGCAGAGGACAGTCCTACGAGCAGTACTTC.

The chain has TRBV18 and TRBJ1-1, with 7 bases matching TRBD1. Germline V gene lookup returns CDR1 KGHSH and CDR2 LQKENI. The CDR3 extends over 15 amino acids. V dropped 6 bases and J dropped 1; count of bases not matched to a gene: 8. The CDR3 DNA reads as TGTGCCAGCTCGCGACGACAGGGTCGGAACACTGAAGCTTTCTTT. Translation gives CASSRRQGRNTEAFF.

CDR3 coding DNA: TGTGCCAGCAGCCCCGGGACAGCCAGCACAGATACGCAGTATTTT. This codes for CASSPGTASTDTQYF. The gene calls are TRBV3-1 (or the pseudogene TRBV3-2) and TRBJ2-3; 7 bases align to TRBD1. Germline V gene sequence: CDR1 LGHDT, CDR2 YNNKEL (reference sequence). J was trimmed by 0 bases and V by 4 bases; bases with no gene match: 4. The CDR3 has 15 amino acids.

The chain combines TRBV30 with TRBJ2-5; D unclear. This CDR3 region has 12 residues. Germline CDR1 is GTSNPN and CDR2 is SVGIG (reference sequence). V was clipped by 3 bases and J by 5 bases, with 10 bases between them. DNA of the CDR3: TGTGCCTGGAGCAGTTTTCGGGAGACCCAGTACTTC. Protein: CAWSSFRETQYF.

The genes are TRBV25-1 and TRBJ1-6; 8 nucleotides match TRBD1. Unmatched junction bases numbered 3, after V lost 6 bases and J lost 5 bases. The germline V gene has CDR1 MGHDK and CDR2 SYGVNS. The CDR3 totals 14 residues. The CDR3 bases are TGTGCCAGCAGAAAACAGGGGGATAATTCACCCCTCCACTTT. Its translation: CASRKQGDNSPLHF.

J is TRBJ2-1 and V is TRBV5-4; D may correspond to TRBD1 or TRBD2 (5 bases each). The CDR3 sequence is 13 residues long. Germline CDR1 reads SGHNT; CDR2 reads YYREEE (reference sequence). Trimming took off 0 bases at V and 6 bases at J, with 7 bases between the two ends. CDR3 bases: TGTGCCAGCAGCTTGGGGGGGTTCAATGAGCAGTTCTTC. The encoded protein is CASSLGGFNEQFF. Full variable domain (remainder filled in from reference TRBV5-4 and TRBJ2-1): ETGVTQSPTHLIKTRGQQVTLRCSSQSGHNTVSWYQQALGQGPQFIFQYYREEENGRGNFPPRFSGLQFPNYSSELNVNALELDDSALYLCASSLGGFNEQFFGPGTRLTVL.

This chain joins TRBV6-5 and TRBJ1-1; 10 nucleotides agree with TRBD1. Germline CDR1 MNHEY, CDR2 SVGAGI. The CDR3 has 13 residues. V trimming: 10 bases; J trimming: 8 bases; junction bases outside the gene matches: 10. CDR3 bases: TGTGCCATACGACAGGGGGCCCAGGGCGAAGCTTTCTTT. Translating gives CAIRQGAQGEAFF.

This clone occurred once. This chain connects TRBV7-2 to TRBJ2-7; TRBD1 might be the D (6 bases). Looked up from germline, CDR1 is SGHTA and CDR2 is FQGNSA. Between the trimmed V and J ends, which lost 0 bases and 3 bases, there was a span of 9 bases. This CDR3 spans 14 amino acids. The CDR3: CASSLAGQFYEQYF. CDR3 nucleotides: TGTGCCAGCAGCTTAGCCGGACAGTTCTACGAGCAGTACTTC. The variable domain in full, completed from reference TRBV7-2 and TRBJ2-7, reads GAGVSQSPSNKVTEKGKDVELRCDPISGHTALYWYRQSLGQGLEFLIYFQGNSAPDKSGLPSDRFSAERTGGSVSTLTIQRTQQEDSAVYLCASSLAGQFYEQYFGPGTRLTVT.

The CDR3 loop reads CASSVGVMTGYEQYF. CDR3 DNA: TGTGCCAGCAGCGTAGGGGTCATGACCGGATACGAGCAGTACTTC. J is TRBJ2-7 and V is TRBV9; D ambiguous. The CDR3 runs to 15 residues. CDR1 SGDLS and CDR2 YYNGEE come from the germline V gene. Deletions cut 0 bases from V and 4 bases from J, with 14 bases between.

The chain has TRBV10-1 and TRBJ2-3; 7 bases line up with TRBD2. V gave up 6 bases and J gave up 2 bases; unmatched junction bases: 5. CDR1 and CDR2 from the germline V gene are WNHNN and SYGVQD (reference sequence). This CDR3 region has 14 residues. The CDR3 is CASRERGNTDTQYF. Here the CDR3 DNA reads TGCGCCAGCAGAGAGCGGGGAAACACAGATACGCAGTATTTT.

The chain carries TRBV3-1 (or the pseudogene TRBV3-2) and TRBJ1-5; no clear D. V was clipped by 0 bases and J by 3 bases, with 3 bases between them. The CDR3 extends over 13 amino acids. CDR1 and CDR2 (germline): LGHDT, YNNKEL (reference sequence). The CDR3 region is CASSQEHNQPQHF. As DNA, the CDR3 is TGTGCCAGCAGCCAAGAGCACAATCAGCCCCAGCATTTT.

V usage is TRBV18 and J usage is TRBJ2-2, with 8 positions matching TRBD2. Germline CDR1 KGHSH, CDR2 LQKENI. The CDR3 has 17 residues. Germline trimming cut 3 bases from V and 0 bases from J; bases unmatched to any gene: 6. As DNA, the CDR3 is TGTGCCAGCTCACCGACAACGACTAGCGCGAACACCGGGGAGCTGTTTTTT. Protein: CASSPTTTSANTGELFF.

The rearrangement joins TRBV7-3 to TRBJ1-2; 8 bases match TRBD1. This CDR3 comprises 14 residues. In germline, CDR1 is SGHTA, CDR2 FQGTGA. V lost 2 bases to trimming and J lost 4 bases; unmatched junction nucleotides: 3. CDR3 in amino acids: CASSLGQGAYGYTF. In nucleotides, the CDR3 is TGTGCCAGCAGCTTAGGGCAGGGGGCCTATGGCTACACCTTC.